A single sample is the source of the 20 T cell receptor beta chains below, sequenced in a study of T cells in narcolepsy. Sequencing used immunoSEQ multiplex PCR; TCRdb keeps in-frame clones, though not all of them. The repertoire holds about 35,000 clones, about nine tenths seen once, with around 0.9% in the top ten. Input material: CD45RA- memory CD4+ T cells from PBMCs. The receptor source for this set is a human donor with narcolepsy.

The rearrangement links TRBV7-2 to TRBJ1-1; D unclear. The CDR3 is made up of 13 amino acids. With 6 bases removed from V and 4 bases from J, the gap between germline ends came to 12 bases. In germline, CDR1 is SGHTA, CDR2 FQGNSA. In DNA, the CDR3 is TGTGCCAGCAGTTCGATGTTGGGCACTGAAGCTTTCTTT. It is translated as CASSSMLGTEAFF.

The V and J genes are TRBV28 and TRBJ2-7; 7 nucleotides agree with TRBD1. Germline trimming cut 6 bases from V and 2 bases from J; bases unmatched to any gene: 4. Germline values: CDR1 MDHEN, CDR2 SYDVKM. The CDR3 runs 13 residues. CDR3 DNA sequence: TGTGCCAGCAGCCCAGACAGGGCCTACGAGCAGTACTTC. Translation gives CASSPDRAYEQYF.

The chain combines TRBV6-5 with TRBJ2-3, with a possible D match to TRBD1 (5 bases). The germline gives CDR1 MNHEY, CDR2 SVGAGI. The ends were cut back, 4 bases at V and 6 bases at J, with 8 bases in the middle. This CDR3 contains 12 residues. The CDR3, as DNA: TGTGCCAGCAGTTTCCCAGGGGATACGCAGTATTTT. Amino acids: CASSFPGDTQYF.

The rearrangement links TRBV5-6 to TRBJ1-3; 7 bases are shared with TRBD1. The germline gives CDR1 SGHDT, CDR2 YYEEEE. V dropped 5 bases and J dropped 0; count of bases not matched to a gene: 8. The CDR3 runs 16 residues. The CDR3, as DNA: TGTGCCAGCAGTTCGAGGACAGGTTCCTCTGGAAACACCATATATTTT. Encoded protein: CASSSRTGSSGNTIYF.

This chain uses TRBV25-1 with TRBJ2-1; 7 bases are shared with TRBD2. Germline CDR1 reads MGHDK; CDR2 reads SYGVNS. The CDR3 is 13 residues long. The J segment lost 10 bases and the V segment lost 5 bases, leaving 8 bases of the junction unmatched. CDR3 sequence (DNA): TGTGCCAGCAGTATGGCGGGAGTTGGAGAGCAGTTCTTC. Translation: CASSMAGVGEQFF.

The gene calls are TRBV25-1 and TRBJ2-7, with 7 bases that match TRBD2. The CDR3 contains 15 residues. Germline loops: CDR1 MGHDK, CDR2 SYGVNS. The J segment lost 3 bases and the V segment lost 1 base, leaving 6 bases of the junction unmatched. The CDR3 DNA follows: TGTGCCAGCAGTGAATCAAGGACTAGGATCTACGAGCAGTACTTC. This gives the protein CASSESRTRIYEQYF.

This chain uses TRBV4-2 with TRBJ2-5; 8 positions match TRBD1. CDR1 LGHNA and CDR2 YNFKEQ come from the germline V gene. V trimming: 0 bases; J trimming: 5 bases; junction bases outside the gene matches: 8. This CDR3 comprises 16 residues. In DNA, the CDR3 is TGTGCCAGCAGCCAAGAACGGGCCAGGGGGCAGGAGACCCAGTACTTC. The encoded protein is CASSQERARGQETQYF.

The V call is TRBV7-9, the J call TRBJ2-7; the D gene is possibly TRBD2 (5 bases). CDR3 length: 11 amino acids. Trimming removed 5 bases from V and 4 bases from J, with 6 bases in between. The V gene's germline CDR1 is SEHNR and CDR2 FQNEAQ (reference sequence). The CDR3 spells CASSRGYEQYF. In nucleotides, the CDR3 is TGTGCCAGCAGCCGGGGTTACGAGCAGTACTTC.

This clone has a single count. The chain uses TRBV4-2 and TRBJ2-7; D uncertain. Germline V gene sequence: CDR1 LGHNA, CDR2 YNFKEQ. CDR3 size: 14 residues. The germline V and J ends were trimmed by 1 base and 0 bases, with 7 bases remaining between them. The CDR3 sequence is CASSQVGFSYEQYF. For the CDR3, the DNA is TGTGCCAGCAGCCAAGTAGGGTTCTCCTACGAGCAGTACTTC.

The chain combines TRBV11-2 with TRBJ1-3; 7 nucleotides line up with TRBD1. This CDR3 has 17 residues. Trimming cost V 5 bases and J 0 bases; bases outside gene matches: 10. Germline V lookup: CDR1 SGHAT, CDR2 FQNNGV. The CDR3 bases are TGTGCCAGCAGCCCGACACAGGGGTCTCCCTCTGGAAACACCATATATTTT. As protein: CASSPTQGSPSGNTIYF.

The chain links TRBV5-1 to TRBJ2-7; 8 bases fit TRBD1. With 4 bases clipped from V and 6 bases from J, the junction kept 6 bases outside the gene matches. CDR3 length equals 13 residues. Germline lookup yields CDR1 SGHRS and CDR2 YFSETQ. CDR3 nucleotides: TGCGCCAGCAGCCTATGGACAGGGCGCGAGCAGTACTTC. Translation: CASSLWTGREQYF.

The chain couples TRBV29-1 to TRBJ1-2, with 7 bases fitting TRBD1. Germline V gene data show CDR1 as SQVTM and CDR2 as ANQGSEA. The J segment lost 7 bases and the V segment lost 7 bases, leaving 6 bases of the junction unmatched. CDR3 length: 11 residues. The CDR3 spells CSGFRGSGYTF. The CDR3 DNA reads as TGCAGCGGATTCAGGGGGTCTGGCTACACCTTC.

The count of this clone is one. V and J are TRBV2 and TRBJ2-1, with D perhaps matching TRBD2 (6 bases). Germline loops: CDR1 SNHLY, CDR2 FYNNEI. The CDR3 extends over 15 amino acids. V was pared by 8 bases and J by 8 bases, with 22 bases between. This CDR3 reads CASSKKVLAIDEQFF. The CDR3 DNA is TGTGCCAGCTCCAAAAAGGTGCTAGCGATCGATGAGCAGTTCTTC.

This clone was seen a single time. As DNA, the CDR3 is TGTGCCAGCAGCTCCAGCAGCAACCAGCAGTTCTTC. Translated, it gives CASSSSSNQQFF. This sequence joins TRBV7-2 and TRBJ2-1; D gene uncertain. The V end was cut by 4 bases, the J end by 11 bases, with 12 bases between. The length of the CDR3 is 12 residues. Germline values: CDR1 SGHTA, CDR2 FQGNSA.

This chain links TRBV4-2 with TRBJ2-4, with 8 bases fitting TRBD1. CDR3 length equals 15 residues. V was pared by 0 bases and J by 6 bases, with 4 bases of the junction left unmatched. Germline V gives CDR1 LGHNA, CDR2 YNFKEQ. The CDR3 loop is CASSQDGQGVNIQYF. The DNA for the CDR3 is TGTGCCAGCAGCCAAGATGGACAGGGTGTAAACATTCAGTACTTC.

For this clone: One end of the junction does not line up with germline, which may come from a read error. The rearrangement uses TRBV13 and TRBJ2-5, with a tentative D call TRBD2 (7 bases). The CDR3 is 15 amino acids. The V gene's germline CDR1 is PRHDT and CDR2 FYEKMQ (reference sequence). CDR3 region: CASSIGGDNQETQYF. CDR3 DNA: TGTGCCAGCAGCATAGGGGGGGACAACCAAGAGACCCAGTACTTC. Full variable domain (remainder filled in from reference TRBV13 and TRBJ2-5): AAGVIQSPRHLIKEKRETATLKCYPIPRHDTVYWYQQGPGQDPQFLISFYEKMQSDKGSIPDRFSAQQFSDYHSELNMSSLELGDSALYFCASSIGGDNQETQYFGPGTRLLVL.

The V gene is TRBV27, the J gene TRBJ2-7; no definite D call. Germline V CDR1 and CDR2: MNHEY, SMNVEV (reference sequence). The CDR3 contains 14 residues. The V end lost 3 bases, the J end lost 2 bases, and 11 bases lay between the germline ends. The CDR3 sequence: CASSFRLGTYEQYF. For the CDR3, the DNA is TGTGCCAGCAGTTTTCGCCTTGGGACCTACGAGCAGTACTTC.

The V gene is TRBV11-3, the J gene TRBJ1-2, with TRBD1 matching over 7 bases. The germline V gene encodes CDR1 SGHNT and CDR2 YENEEA. Trimming removed 5 bases from V and 7 bases from J; junction bases left unmatched: 13. The CDR3 runs 15 residues. CDR3 protein: CASSPQTGFTSGYTF. CDR3 coding DNA: TGTGCCAGCAGCCCCCAGACAGGGTTTACGTCTGGCTACACCTTC.

The chain has TRBV27 and TRBJ1-6; TRBD1 might be the D (5 bases). This CDR3 has 13 amino acids. The ends were cut back, 5 bases at V and 10 bases at J, with 12 bases in the middle. The V gene's germline CDR1 is MNHEY and CDR2 SMNVEV (reference sequence). This CDR3 reads CASSADSGSPLHF. In nucleotides, the CDR3 is TGTGCCAGCAGTGCTGACAGCGGCTCACCCCTCCACTTT.

A single count supports this clone. The rearrangement links TRBV7-9 to TRBJ2-1, with D perhaps being TRBD1 or TRBD2 (5 bases each). The CDR3 contains 14 residues. Germline values: CDR1 SEHNR, CDR2 FQNEAQ (reference sequence). V lost 7 bases and J lost 5, with 15 bases in between. CDR3 region: CASNERGPNNEQFF. DNA of the CDR3: TGTGCCAGCAACGAGAGGGGCCCAAACAATGAGCAGTTCTTC.